This T cell receptor (beta chain) was sequenced during a study of T-cell reconstitution after alpha-beta-depleted transplantation in children. After removal of 4 bases from V and 0 bases from J, the junction contained 1 base not matched to a gene. CDR3 length equals 14 residues. This clonotype was detected a few times. The library targeted TCRbeta and was prepared with unique molecular identifiers. TCRdb re-called the PCR reads with MiXCR, one entry per CDR3 protein. The sample shows around 680,000 distinct CDR3 sequences, about 15% of them seen only once. This receptor was taken from a human donor who donated a stem cell graft to a child with acute myeloid leukemia. J is TRBJ2-7 and V is TRBV12-3 or TRBV12-4; 9 bases map to TRBD2. The source material was PBMCs from the stem cell graft donor, sampled from the stem cell graft. The CDR3, as DNA: TGTGCCAGCAGTTCTAGCGGGGCCTCCTACGAGCAGTACTTC. Translating gives CASSSSGASYEQYF.